Below are 13 T cell receptor beta chains sequenced from a single sample in a study of T-cell reconstitution after alpha-beta-depleted transplantation in children. Preparation of the TCRbeta library used unique molecular identifiers. MiXCR, applied by TCRdb to the PCR reads, yields one record per CDR3 protein. The sample shows about 340,000 distinct CDR3 sequences, about 9.4% of them seen only once. This specimen was PBMCs from the stem cell graft donor, taken from the stem cell graft. These receptors all stem from a human donor who donated a stem cell graft to a child with acute lymphoblastic leukemia.

V and J are TRBV20-1 and TRBJ1-5; D perhaps matches TRBD1 (5 bases). From germline, CDR1 is DFQATT and CDR2 SNEGSKA (reference sequence). The CDR3 totals 14 residues. V lost 6 bases and J lost 0, with 12 bases in between. The DNA of the CDR3 is TGCAGTGCGCGGGGGGGACCTAGCAATCAGCCCCAGCATTTT. Its protein is CSARGGPSNQPQHF.

A few counts support this clonotype. The rearrangement links TRBV27 to TRBJ2-3, with 9 bases identical to TRBD2. The V gene end was trimmed by 7 bases and the J gene end by 4 bases; junction bases not matched to a gene: 12. CDR3 size: 16 residues. Per the germline V gene, CDR1 is MNHEY and CDR2 is SMNVEV (reference sequence). CDR3 sequence: CASTDLPGTSPDTQYF. The CDR3 bases are TGTGCCAGCACTGACCTCCCCGGGACTAGCCCAGATACGCAGTATTTT.

The table lists this clonotype with a few counts. The genes are TRBV19 and TRBJ2-1, with 7 bases identical to TRBD2. The CDR3 sequence is 14 residues long. Losses at the gene ends were 5 bases for V and 4 bases for J; bases not matched to a gene: 5. Germline-derived CDR1 and CDR2 are LNHDA and SQIVND (reference sequence). The chain's CDR3 is CASSPGGDYNEQFF. The CDR3 DNA is TGTGCCAGTAGTCCTGGGGGGGATTACAATGAGCAGTTCTTC.

This clonotype occurred many times. V is TRBV12-3 or TRBV12-4 and J is TRBJ2-1; 11 nucleotides line up with TRBD2. The CDR3 has 15 residues. Trimming took 6 bases from V and 8 from J; bases not matched to a gene: 9. CDR3 loop: CASRPVAGGPHEQFF. CDR3 in DNA: TGTGCCAGCAGGCCCGTAGCGGGAGGGCCGCATGAGCAGTTCTTC.

As for this clonotype: A read error may be the cause here, since a much bigger clone is one base away. The chain uses TRBV3-1 and TRBJ2-4, with D possibly TRBD2 on 5 matching bases. This CDR3 is built from 14 residues. Trimming cost V 2 bases and J 12 bases, with 17 bases left between them. Germline CDR1 and CDR2: LGHDT and YNNKEL (reference sequence). The CDR3 spells CASSQQLDGSRQYF. The CDR3 region has the DNA TGTGCCAGCAGCCAACAACTAGACGGGTCCCGTCAGTACTTC.

Many counts were recorded for this clonotype. J is TRBJ2-7 and V is TRBV12-3 or TRBV12-4; 11 bases are a match to TRBD2. The CDR3 spans 14 residues. V dropped 6 bases and J dropped 5; count of bases not matched to a gene: 6. The DNA of the CDR3 is TGTGCCAGCAGCTTTAGCGGGAGGGGAGACGAGCAGTACTTC. The encoded protein is CASSFSGRGDEQYF.

This clonotype has more than one count but fewer than ten. V is TRBV20-1 and J is TRBJ2-1; TRBD2 agrees at 10 bases. Per the germline V gene, CDR1 is DFQATT and CDR2 is SNEGSKA (reference sequence). V was pared by 6 bases and J by 9 bases, with 17 bases of the junction left unmatched. The CDR3 loop spans 16 amino acids. CDR3 bases: TGCAGTGCGGATGGCCGTGGAGCGGGAGGGATTATTGAGCAGTTCTTC. Translated: CSADGRGAGGIIEQFF.

The chain has TRBV5-5 and TRBJ2-4; D is unclear. Trimming left V 1 base short and J 0 bases short, with 17 bases between. The CDR3 loop spans 18 amino acids. Germline V gene sequence: CDR1 SGHKS, CDR2 YYEKEE (reference sequence). The CDR3 here is CASSLRNRTVLAKNIQYF. DNA for the CDR3: TGTGCCAGCAGCTTGCGGAATAGGACGGTTCTAGCCAAAAACATTCAGTACTTC.

The CDR3 sequence: CASSPIPGGRAGELFF. As DNA, the CDR3 is TGTGCCAGCAGCCCGATTCCAGGGGGTAGGGCCGGGGAGCTGTTTTTT. This chain links TRBV7-2 with TRBJ2-2; 7 nucleotides agree with TRBD1. V lost 5 bases, J lost 6 bases, and 12 bases stayed unmatched. The germline V gene encodes CDR1 SGHTA and CDR2 FQGNSA. This CDR3 has 16 amino acids.

The chain combines TRBV20-1 with TRBJ1-1; 8 positions agree with TRBD1. The V gene's germline CDR1 is DFQATT and CDR2 SNEGSKA (reference sequence). V shed 3 bases, J shed 7 bases, and the junction held 10 bases outside the gene matches. The CDR3 covers 14 residues. The CDR3 spells CSARVGQGLFEAFF. As DNA, the CDR3 is TGCAGTGCTAGGGTCGGACAGGGCTTATTTGAAGCTTTCTTT.

This clonotype was seen a handful of times. This chain links TRBV7-9 with TRBJ2-1; no clear D gene. V was shortened by 5 bases and J by 0 bases, with 5 bases between the two germline ends. The germline V gene has CDR1 SEHNR and CDR2 FQNEAQ (reference sequence). This CDR3 spans 13 amino acids. In DNA form, the CDR3 reads TGTGCCAGCAGCCCCAACTCCTACAATGAGCAGTTCTTC. As protein: CASSPNSYNEQFF. The variable domain in full, with the rest retrieved from reference TRBV7-9 and TRBJ2-1, is DTGVSQNPRHKITKRGQNVTFRCDPISEHNRLYWYRQTLGQGPEFLTYFQNEAQLEKSRLLSDRFSAERPKGSFSTLEIQRTEQGDSAMYLCASSPNSYNEQFFGPGTRLTVL.

The chain carries TRBV20-1 and TRBJ2-5; 14 bases fit TRBD2. Trimming at V came to 2 bases and at J to 5 bases, leaving 13 bases not matched to a gene. CDR3 length: 18 amino acids. Germline loops: CDR1 DFQATT, CDR2 SNEGSKA (reference sequence). CDR3 bases: TGCAGTGCTAGATTGGGACTAGCGGGAGAAGGGATGGGGGAGACCCAGTACTTC. This translates into CSARLGLAGEGMGETQYF.

This clonotype turned up a few times. The chain combines TRBV24-1 with TRBJ2-5; D is uncertain. The CDR3 is 12 residues long. The V gene's germline CDR1 is KGHDR and CDR2 SFDVKD. The germline V and J ends were trimmed by 3 bases and 3 bases, with 4 bases remaining between them. The chain's CDR3 is CATSDGKETQYF. CDR3 coding DNA: TGTGCCACCAGTGATGGGAAAGAGACCCAGTACTTC.